The clone carrying this T cell receptor (beta chain) was observed many times. Its specificity is unknown. The CDR3 runs 17 residues. V dropped 6 bases and J dropped 0; count of bases not matched to a gene: 10. Germline lookup yields CDR1 MNHNS and CDR2 SASEGT. Authors of the study amplified TCR beta CDR3 regions from RNA transcripts. In the first-round RT-PCR of the TCR CDR3, the HTBI primer set was used. TCRdb processed the multiplex PCR reads anew with MiXCR; each CDR3 protein has one entry. The table has about half a million distinct CDR3 sequences, 15% to 20% seen once. The record originates from a study of T cells in Graves' hyperthyroidism and ophthalmopathy. Findings and limits, study-wide: Stable hyperthyroidism was told apart from ophthalmopathy by a model built on 13 V-J features. Before onset, ophthalmopathy was predicted by the model a median about 6.2 months earlier.

The V and J genes are TRBV6-1 and TRBJ1-5; 8 bases match TRBD1. The sequence was obtained from a woman in her thirties with Graves' ophthalmopathy. The sample comprised blood. The CDR3 bases are TGTGCCAGCAGACCCGGGACAGGCTTTTATAGCAATCAGCCCCAGCATTTT. Protein product: CASRPGTGFYSNQPQHF.